One TCR beta chain is described in this entry. Its target is unknown. Here immunoSEQ multiplex PCR was the method, and the copy in TCRdb shows in-frame clones only, minus some. The sample lists 330,000 or so clones, about nine tenths occurring once. The source of the sample is a study of Ad26.COV2.S vaccination and SARS-CoV-2 variants. Background on the study: The donor participated in the COV1001 trial, in its Ad26.COV2.S arm. Administration of Ad26.COV2.S was intramuscular, either once or twice 56 days apart. Regarding the study as a whole: Participants given vaccine showed non-spike TCR breadth similar to that of placebo recipients. Vaccine recipients had higher spike-specific TCR breadth than placebo recipients.

Indicated treatment: roughly 18 received Ad26.COV2.S at low or high dose, single or two shots; several received placebo; per-sample allocation not given. Samples were taken on day 63 after the first vaccine or placebo injection. Trimming shortened V by 4 bases and J by 1 base, and 10 bases separated the two germline ends. The CDR3 length is 14 residues. Germline loops: CDR1 SNHLY, CDR2 FYNNEI. The sequences come from peripheral blood, collected in a trial of Ad26.COV2.S vaccine versus placebo. The origin of this receptor is a person aged 18-65 years who received the Ad26.COV2.S COVID-19 vaccine or a placebo. The J gene is TRBJ1-1, the V gene TRBV2; D gene ambiguous. The DNA for the CDR3 is TGTGCCAGCAGTGTCGGCACAGCGAACACTGAAGCTTTCTTT. It is translated as CASSVGTANTEAFF.